This T cell receptor (beta chain) was recorded in a study of blood T cell repertoires in COVID-19. Study-level background: The United States, Italy and Spain were the sources of the acute and convalescent COVID-19 samples. In each case, the material was cDNA or gDNA derived from T cells, B-cell-depleted T cells, or PBMCs.

A note on this clone: One end of the junction is discordant with germline, which a read error may explain.

The authors' processing: Reference gene primer amplification yielded estimated nucleated cell counts. Measured with immunoSEQ multiplex PCR; TCRdb has only the in-frame clones, and not every one. The D gene and trimming were derived from the DNA, and the V and J assignments and clone size from that table. The sample has nearly 250,000 clones, approximately 86% seen once. From germline, CDR1 is DFQATT and CDR2 SNEGSKA (reference sequence). This CDR3 is 11 amino acids long. The specimen sequenced was peripheral blood. The V gene is TRBV20-1, the J gene TRBJ2-7; D call uncertain. This TCR was recovered from an older woman who had recovered from COVID-19. CDR3 DNA: TGCAGTGCTAGAGACGCTTACGGGCAGTACTTC. Translation gives CSARDAYGQYF.